This T cell receptor (beta chain) stems from a study of T cell clonality in common variable immunodeficiency (dated by TCRdb to 2015 to 2017). What the authors observed across the whole study: Correlations of repertoire features with clinical complications were constrained by heterogeneity among patients within the CVID cohort. CVID TCRbeta sequences were reported to have fewer deletions and N-nucleotide insertions and to lack highly modified clones with 13 or more V deletions. Even though DNA input was equal, the average per sample came to about 81,820 unique sequences for controls compared with about 31,547 for CVID samples. Compared with healthy controls, CVID subjects showed increased TCRbeta clonality (t-test p = 0.018), a feature most characteristic of about a third of subjects. According to the authors, finding the cause of the higher clonality in CVID would require sequencing the repertoires of T cell subpopulations. Fewer TCRbeta clones were shared among CVID subjects than among healthy controls (p < 0.0001).

Diagnosis of CVID followed standard criteria, namely serum IgG, IgA and/or IgM below the normal range together with specific antibody deficiency. There were 40 to 45 subjects in the CVID group (about 29 male and roughly 15 female), ranging in age from roughly 9 to 64 years, with a mean age of 40. Predominantly Caucasian heritage was noted among both the CVID patients and the healthy controls. At the time of study participation, every CVID subject had been on replacement immunoglobulin therapy for one year or longer. At the time of blood collection, no CVID subject was ill or was being treated with immunomodulatory or immunosuppressive medication. Heparinized peripheral whole blood samples of roughly 4.5 to 8 ml were collected from each donor. Genomic DNA from adults with common variable immune deficiency (CVID) and from healthy adult controls was used for sequencing of TCRbeta CDR3 repertoires. To isolate peripheral blood mononuclear cells, diluted blood was subjected to density centrifugation over Hypaque 1077 or Ficoll-Paque. Genomic DNA was extracted from unsorted mononuclear cells by Qiagen column purification or by a centrifugation-based method.

For sequencing, equivalent amounts of genomic DNA were input from CVID and control samples. For every sample, a 60 bp segment covering the rearranged TCRbeta CDR3 region was amplified and then sequenced. The immunoSEQ assay, a bias-corrected multiplex PCR combined with high-throughput sequencing, was used to amplify TCRbeta. Concerning the study's data processing: Every unique nucleotide sequence counted as a clone and was annotated with V, D and J genes, copy number and frequency. Sequences were labeled productive if in frame, and non-productive if out of frame or containing stop codons. Clonality was calculated from Shannon's entropy as previously described. The predicted amino acid sequences of productive clones were used to derive mean CDR3 Kyte-Doolittle hydropathy. Scaled V gene usage was hierarchically clustered using Manhattan distance and complete linkage with the R hclust function. Clone sharing by CDR3 amino acid sequence was assessed by resampling 12 repertoires per group over 100 rounds. The repertoires were searched for some 70 published EBV-specific TCRbeta sequences and fewer than 250 published CMV-specific TCRbeta sequences. After a couple of CVID samples that produced fewer than 10,000 sequences were dropped from the analysis, around 41 CVID repertoires remained. TCRdb's version of the immuneACCESS table is confined to in-frame rearrangements and falls short of the full clone set. An unresolved V gene accounts for under half of the shortfall where checked; the remainder is of unknown origin. The V and J calls and clone size were taken over from that table, and D and trimming were inferred from the DNA. This sample contains about 28,000 clones, none of which is a singleton. The ten most abundant clones make up 3.2% of the sample.

This clone appeared many times. Its antigen is not yet known. The read ends 3 residues before the CDR3 terminus; that terminus is restored from the germline J gene. Relative to germline, V is missing 3 bases and J is missing 6 bases, with 6 bases of the junction outside any gene match. Including cysteine and phenylalanine, the CDR3 has 16 amino acids. The DNA covers only part of the CDR3, 39 bases in frame from base 1. Looking up the germline V gene yields CDR1 ENHRY and CDR2 SYGVKD. This sequence originates from a human donor with common variable immunodeficiency. The V gene is TRBV10-3 and the J gene is TRBJ2-3; TRBD2 agrees with 13 junctional bases. The specimen was peripheral blood mononuclear cells. The CDR3 reads CAISDIGLAGVDTQYF. Incomplete CDR3 DNA: TGTGCCATCAGTGACATTGGACTAGCGGGAGTGGATACG.